The 20 T cell receptor beta chains below come from one sample, sequenced in a study of T cells in Graves' hyperthyroidism and ophthalmopathy. From RNA transcripts, TCR beta CDR3 regions were amplified. First-round RT-PCR of the TCR CDR3 relied on the HTBI primer set. In TCRdb, the multiplex PCR reads were re-called with MiXCR into one record per CDR3 protein. The sample carries 250,000 or so distinct CDR3 sequences, 13% to 15% recorded once. The sequenced sample consisted of blood. Source of these receptors: a middle-aged woman with Graves' hyperthyroidism that later progressed to Graves' ophthalmopathy.

This clonotype was counted only a few times. V usage is TRBV19 and J usage is TRBJ2-2; D perhaps matches TRBD1 (7 bases). The CDR3 extends over 14 amino acids. Trimming cost V 7 bases and J 3 bases, with 12 bases left between them. Germline assignment: CDR1 LNHDA and CDR2 SQIVND (reference sequence). The CDR3 protein is CASNDRDYTGELFF. As DNA, the CDR3 is TGTGCCAGTAACGACAGGGACTACACCGGGGAGCTGTTTTTT. Full variable domain (missing parts from reference TRBV19 and TRBJ2-2): DGGITQSPKYLFRKEGQNVTLSCEQNLNHDAMYWYRQDPGQGLRLIYYSQIVNDFQKGDIAEGYSVSREKKESFPLTVTSAQKNPTAFYLCASNDRDYTGELFFGEGSRLTVL.

In this sample, this clonotype turned up many times. The V and J genes are TRBV12-3 or TRBV12-4 and TRBJ2-3, with D maybe TRBD2 (5 bases). V was trimmed by 2 bases and J by 5 bases, leaving 11 bases between them. The CDR3 is 14 residues long. The CDR3 region is CASSLFFGEDTQYF. The CDR3 nucleotides read TGTGCCAGCAGTTTATTCTTCGGGGAAGATACGCAGTATTTT.

The V call is TRBV11-2, the J call TRBJ2-2; D not certain. Trimming left V 5 bases short and J 0 bases short, with 13 bases between. The CDR3 is 16 residues long. The V gene's germline CDR1 is SGHAT and CDR2 FQNNGV. Here the CDR3 reads CASSVIGRPNTGELFF. CDR3 bases: TGTGCCAGCAGCGTCATCGGACGGCCGAACACCGGGGAGCTGTTTTTT.

This clonotype was counted many times. The genes are TRBV11-2 and TRBJ2-7; TRBD1 matches at 7 bases. The trim removed 5 bases at V and 4 bases at J, leaving 5 bases unmatched. The CDR3 sequence is 13 residues long. Germline CDR1 SGHAT, CDR2 FQNNGV. The CDR3 here is CASSPGTDYEQYF. The CDR3 nucleotides are TGTGCCAGCAGCCCAGGGACAGATTACGAGCAGTACTTC.

This clonotype was seen ten or more times. The chain employs TRBV5-1 and TRBJ2-3, with D hard to call. Looked up from germline, CDR1 is SGHRS and CDR2 is YFSETQ. With 4 bases removed from V and 2 bases from J, the gap between germline ends came to 11 bases. This CDR3 is built from 14 residues. The CDR3 sequence: CASSGGKYTDTQYF. The DNA for the CDR3 is TGCGCCAGCAGCGGCGGTAAATACACAGATACGCAGTATTTT.

There are many counts of this clonotype. This chain links TRBV28 with TRBJ2-7, with a weak D call TRBD2 (5 bases). Germline CDR1 reads MDHEN; CDR2 reads SYDVKM. V was trimmed by 3 bases and J by 3 bases, leaving 9 bases between them. The CDR3 runs to 13 residues. Here the CDR3 DNA reads TGTGCCAGCAGTTTGGACGGGATCTACGAGCAGTACTTC. Protein: CASSLDGIYEQYF. The full variable domain, its missing parts supplied by reference TRBV28 and TRBJ2-7, is DVKVTQSSRYLVKRTGEKVFLECVQDMDHENMFWYRQDPGLGLRLIYFSYDVKMKEKGDIPEGYSVSREKKERFSLILESASTNQTSMYLCASSLDGIYEQYFGPGTRLTVT.

This clonotype was counted at least ten times. The chain carries TRBV28 and TRBJ2-1; D is ambiguous. Germline values: CDR1 MDHEN, CDR2 SYDVKM. The V gene lost 2 bases and the J gene lost 14 bases, with 16 bases spanning the gap. This CDR3 has 13 amino acids. CDR3 sequence: CASSLPHGRTKFF. CDR3 sequence (DNA): TGTGCCAGCAGTTTACCCCACGGAAGGACCAAGTTCTTC.

The chain uses TRBV6-8 and TRBJ1-1, with 8 bases matching TRBD1. V shed 6 bases and J 5 bases; nucleotides not matched to a gene: 11. The CDR3 sequence is 15 residues long. From germline, CDR1 is MNHGY and CDR2 SAAAGT. CDR3 loop: CASSSDRAVATEAFF. The DNA for the CDR3 is TGTGCCAGCAGCTCGGACAGGGCTGTCGCTACTGAAGCTTTCTTT.

This clonotype was seen ten or more times. This chain joins TRBV12-3 or TRBV12-4 and TRBJ1-3, with a tentative D call TRBD1 (5 bases). V lost 0 bases, J lost 0 bases, and 12 bases lay in between. The CDR3 extends over 17 amino acids. In DNA, the CDR3 is TGTGCCAGCAGTTTAGCGCTTTGGGGCTCCTCTGGAAACACCATATATTTT. Protein product: CASSLALWGSSGNTIYF.

This clonotype was recorded a few times. The chain couples TRBV6-1 to TRBJ2-7, with TRBD1 matching 7 bases. Germline V lookup: CDR1 MNHNS, CDR2 SASEGT. The CDR3 sequence is 11 residues long. The trim removed 5 bases at V and 9 bases at J, leaving 4 bases unmatched. CDR3 DNA sequence: TGTGCCAGCAGTTGGACAGGCTCGCAGTACTTC. Residues: CASSWTGSQYF.

At least ten counts were recorded for this clonotype. The rearrangement joins TRBV2 to TRBJ1-6; TRBD1 agrees at 8 bases. V gave up 6 bases and J gave up 7 bases; unmatched junction bases: 8. Germline CDR1 SNHLY, CDR2 FYNNEI. The CDR3 extends over 15 amino acids. As DNA, the CDR3 is TGTGCCAGCAGGACAGGGGACGGCAGGAATTCACCCCTCCACTTT. Amino acids: CASRTGDGRNSPLHF.

This clonotype was observed many times. V is TRBV30 and J is TRBJ2-5; D assignment may be TRBD1 or TRBD2 (6 bases each). Germline CDR1 and CDR2: GTSNPN and SVGIG (reference sequence). V lost 1 base, J lost 1 base, and 7 bases lay in between. CDR3 length: 13 residues. The CDR3 DNA follows: TGTGCCTGGAGTGGGGGGGCCCAAGAGACCCAGTACTTC. Amino acids: CAWSGGAQETQYF.

Many counts were recorded for this clonotype. The chain uses TRBV30 and TRBJ2-2, with 9 positions matching TRBD2. Germline lookup yields CDR1 GTSNPN and CDR2 SVGIG (reference sequence). The CDR3 loop spans 14 amino acids. Trimming cost V 5 bases and J 2 bases; bases outside gene matches: 3. The CDR3 loop is CAWLAGTNTGELFF. Here the CDR3 DNA reads TGTGCCTGGCTAGCGGGAACTAACACCGGGGAGCTGTTTTTT. The full variable domain, in which reference TRBV30 and TRBJ2-2 provide the parts outside the CDR3, is SQTIHQWPATLVQPVGSPLSLECTVEGTSNPNLYWYRQAAGRGLQLLFYSVGIGQISSEVPQNLSASRPQDRQFILSSKKLLLSDSGFYLCAWLAGTNTGELFFGEGSRLTVL.

This clonotype was counted only a few times. The chain has TRBV4-2 and TRBJ2-7, with D possibly being TRBD2 (5 bases). The CDR3 runs 16 residues. The V gene's germline CDR1 is LGHNA and CDR2 YNFKEQ. V was cut by 1 base and J by 4 bases, with 17 bases left in between. CDR3 coding DNA: TGTGCCAGCAGCCAAGTACTCACTAGTGGATCATACGAGCAGTACTTC. Translated: CASSQVLTSGSYEQYF.

This clonotype was seen a few times. The CDR3 spells CASSQTPVASVTYEQYF. CDR3 in DNA: TGCGCCAGCAGCCAAACTCCCGTGGCTAGCGTGACCTACGAGCAGTACTTC. This sequence joins TRBV4-1 and TRBJ2-7; D possibly corresponds to TRBD2 (6 bases). CDR1 is MGHRA, CDR2 YSYEKL, per germline. CDR3 length equals 17 residues. V lost 2 bases to trimming and J lost 2 bases, with 19 bases between them.

This clonotype was observed a few times. The J gene is TRBJ2-5, the V gene TRBV20-1; 8 bases align to TRBD1. The V and J ends lost 3 bases and 2 bases, in that order; junction bases with no gene match: 5. CDR3 length equals 14 residues. Germline loops: CDR1 DFQATT, CDR2 SNEGSKA (reference sequence). CDR3 DNA sequence: TGCAGTGCTAGTGGACAGGGACGTCAAGAGACCCAGTACTTC. Its translation is CSASGQGRQETQYF.

On this clonotype: This may be a read error: a much more frequent sequence differs by one nucleotide. The genes are TRBV19 and TRBJ2-2; TRBD2 is a possible D gene (6 bases). The germline CDR1 and CDR2 sequences are LNHDA and SQIVND (reference sequence). The V end lost 6 bases, the J end lost 5 bases, and 19 bases lay between the germline ends. The CDR3 loop spans 16 amino acids. CDR3 region: CASRATSLFTTGELFF. For the CDR3, the DNA is TGTGCCAGTAGAGCGACTAGTCTCTTTACGACCGGGGAGCTGTTTTTT.

This clonotype showed up many times. The rearrangement uses TRBV28 and TRBJ1-2; D unclear. Germline V gene data show CDR1 as MDHEN and CDR2 as SYDVKM. Trimming left V 7 bases short and J 8 bases short, with 11 bases between. CDR3 size: 11 residues. CDR3 in amino acids: CASTQTRGYTF. In DNA, the CDR3 is TGTGCCAGCACCCAGACACGGGGCTACACCTTC.

This clonotype appeared a few times. This sequence joins TRBV20-1 and TRBJ2-1, with 7 bases identical to TRBD2. This CDR3 is built from 14 residues. Trimming took 6 bases from V and 4 from J; bases not matched to a gene: 9. CDR1 is DFQATT, CDR2 SNEGSKA, per germline (reference sequence). The DNA for the CDR3 is TGCAGTGCACTGACTAGCAGCACTTACAATGAGCAGTTCTTC. The encoded protein is CSALTSSTYNEQFF.

The rearrangement links TRBV7-2 to TRBJ1-3; possible D gene TRBD1, 6 bases. The CDR3 is made up of 18 amino acids. The germline V and J ends were trimmed by 1 base and 3 bases, with 19 bases remaining between them. Germline assignment: CDR1 SGHTA and CDR2 FQGNSA. The CDR3 here is CASSLVGPGGADGNTIYF. In nucleotides, the CDR3 is TGTGCCAGCAGCTTAGTAGGCCCGGGGGGGGCTGATGGAAACACCATATATTTT.